This TCR beta chain was obtained from a study of identical twins. Unique molecular identifiers were present on the cDNA, and a universal primer site came from template switching. TCRdb processed the 5' RACE reads anew with MiXCR; each CDR3 protein has one entry. This sample has 1.5 million to 2 million distinct CDR3 sequences; less than 35% occur once, and the top ten carry about 0.27%. Germline-derived CDR1 and CDR2 are SGDLS and YYNGEE. CDR3 length: 16 residues. V was pared by 2 bases and J by 4 bases, with 13 bases between. Each donor (without exception) was a healthy Caucasian. Specimen: cord blood. This clonotype was sampled from a newborn girl in good health. This chain links TRBV9 with TRBJ2-6; perhaps D is TRBD1 or TRBD2 (6 bases each). Written as DNA, the CDR3 is TGTGCCAGCAGCGTCGGGGGCGGGGACGGGGCCAACGTCCTGACTTTC. Its protein product is CASSVGGGDGANVLTF.